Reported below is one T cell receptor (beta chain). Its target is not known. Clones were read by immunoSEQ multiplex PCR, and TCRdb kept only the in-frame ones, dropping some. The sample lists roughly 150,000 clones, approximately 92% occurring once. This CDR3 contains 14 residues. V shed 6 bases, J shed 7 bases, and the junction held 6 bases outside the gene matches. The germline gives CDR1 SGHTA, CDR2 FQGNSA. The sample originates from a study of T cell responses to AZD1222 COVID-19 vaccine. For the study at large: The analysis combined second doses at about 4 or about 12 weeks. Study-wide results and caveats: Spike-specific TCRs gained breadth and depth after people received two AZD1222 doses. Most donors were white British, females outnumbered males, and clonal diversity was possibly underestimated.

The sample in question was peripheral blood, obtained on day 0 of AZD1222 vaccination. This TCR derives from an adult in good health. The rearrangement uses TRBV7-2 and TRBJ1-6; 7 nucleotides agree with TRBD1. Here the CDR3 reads CASRTTGTNSPLHF. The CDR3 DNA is TGTGCCAGCAGAACGACAGGGACCAATTCACCCCTCCACTTT.